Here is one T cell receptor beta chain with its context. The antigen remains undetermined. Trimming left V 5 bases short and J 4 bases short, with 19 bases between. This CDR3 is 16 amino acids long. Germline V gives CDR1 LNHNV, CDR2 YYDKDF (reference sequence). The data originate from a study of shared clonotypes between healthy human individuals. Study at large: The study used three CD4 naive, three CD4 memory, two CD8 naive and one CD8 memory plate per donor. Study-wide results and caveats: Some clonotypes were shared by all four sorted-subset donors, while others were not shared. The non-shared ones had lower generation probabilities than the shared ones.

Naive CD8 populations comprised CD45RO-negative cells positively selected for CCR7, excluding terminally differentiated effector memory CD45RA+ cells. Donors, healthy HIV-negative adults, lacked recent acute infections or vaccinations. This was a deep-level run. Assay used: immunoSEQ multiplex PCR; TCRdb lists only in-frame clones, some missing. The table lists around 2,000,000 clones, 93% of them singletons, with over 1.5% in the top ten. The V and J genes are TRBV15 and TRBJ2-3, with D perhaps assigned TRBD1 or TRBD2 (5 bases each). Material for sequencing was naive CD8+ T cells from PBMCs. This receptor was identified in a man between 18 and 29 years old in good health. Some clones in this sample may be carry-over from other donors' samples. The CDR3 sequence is CATSSPGPVMADTQYF. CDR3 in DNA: TGTGCCACCAGCTCACCGGGGCCGGTAATGGCAGATACGCAGTATTTT.